This T cell receptor beta chain was obtained from a study of T cell responses to AZD1222 COVID-19 vaccine. Study-wide findings and caveats: In a largely white British group with more females than males, clonal diversity was possibly underestimated.

This clone was counted only a few times. The antigen is not known. Method: immunoSEQ multiplex PCR; TCRdb's copy keeps in-frame clones and lacks some. The table lists roughly 100,000 clones, roughly 82% of them singletons, with 4% to 6% in the top ten. Germline lookup yields CDR1 SNHLY and CDR2 FYNNEI. V lost 4 bases and J lost 4, with 13 bases in between. The CDR3 has 14 residues. The source material was peripheral blood, sampled on day 0 of AZD1222 vaccination. The chain has TRBV2 and TRBJ1-1, with D unresolved. This sequence originates from an adult in good health. The CDR3, as DNA: TGTGCCAGCAGTGTCGGTAGTCCCCCCACTGAAGCTTTCTTT. Translation gives CASSVGSPPTEAFF.